A single sample gave rise to the 24 T cell receptor beta chains below, sequenced in a study of blood T cell repertoires in COVID-19. Libraries were prepared by immunoSEQ multiplex PCR; TCRdb keeps only in-frame clonotypes and omits some of them. This sample has under 150,000 clones, with 80% to 85% found just once. The sequenced material came from peripheral blood. Every receptor here comes from a woman aged 55-70 years with acute or convalescent COVID-19.

The V call is TRBV19, the J call TRBJ1-5; a possible D gene is TRBD1 (6 bases). V was cut by 7 bases and J by 4 bases, with 14 bases left in between. Looked up from germline, CDR1 is LNHDA and CDR2 is SQIVND (reference sequence). This CDR3 contains 14 residues. For the CDR3, the DNA is TGTGCCAGTATAAGGCCAGGGGAGAATCAGCCCCAGCATTTT. Protein: CASIRPGENQPQHF.

The chain combines TRBV29-1 with TRBJ1-1, with 8 bases aligning to TRBD1. Unmatched junction bases numbered 4, after V lost 7 bases and J lost 0 bases. The CDR3 contains 13 residues. Germline V gene lookup returns CDR1 SQVTM and CDR2 ANQGSEA. The CDR3 bases are TGCAGCGGACAGGGGTACATGAACACTGAAGCTTTCTTT. It specifies CSGQGYMNTEAFF. Looking up the rest from reference TRBV29-1 and TRBJ1-1 gives the full variable domain: SAVISQKPSRDICQRGTSLTIQCQVDSQVTMMFWYRQQPGQSLTLIATANQGSEATYESGFVIDKFPISRPNLTFSTLTVSNMSPEDSSIYLCSGQGYMNTEAFFGQGTRLTVV.

This rearrangement joins TRBV10-1 to TRBJ1-5; 9 nucleotides align to TRBD1. Trimming cost V 11 bases and J 2 bases; bases outside gene matches: 7. The V gene's germline CDR1 is WNHNN and CDR2 SYGVQD (reference sequence). This CDR3 comprises 14 residues. The CDR3 bases are TGCGCCGGACAGGGGAGTATCGGCAATCAGCCCCAGCATTTT. This encodes CAGQGSIGNQPQHF.

This clone was counted only a few times. The chain carries TRBV28 and TRBJ2-7; TRBD2 aligns across 7 bases. Germline V lookup: CDR1 MDHEN, CDR2 SYDVKM. Trimming removed 1 base from V and 2 bases from J; junction bases left unmatched: 2. This CDR3 has 14 residues. In DNA, the CDR3 is TGTGCCAGCAGTTTATATGCGGGGGCCTACGAGCAGTACTTC. Translating gives CASSLYAGAYEQYF.

The chain links TRBV7-8 to TRBJ1-1; D gene unclear. The V and J ends lost 1 base and 5 bases respectively, with 11 bases between them. This CDR3 has 14 amino acids. Germline CDR1 is SGHVS and CDR2 is FQNEAQ. The CDR3 region is CASSLVVWRTEAFF. DNA for the CDR3: TGTGCCAGCAGCTTAGTAGTTTGGAGGACTGAAGCTTTCTTT.

This chain links TRBV6-2 or TRBV6-3 with TRBJ1-2; the D gene is possibly TRBD1 (6 bases). The germline V gene encodes CDR1 MNHEY and CDR2 SVGEGT. The V and J ends lost 2 bases and 8 bases respectively, with 9 bases between them. This CDR3 is 12 amino acids long. CDR3 in DNA: TGTGCCAGCAGTTACACAGGGACCGGCTACACCTTC. Its translation is CASSYTGTGYTF.

V is TRBV6-5 and J is TRBJ1-1, with D possibly being TRBD1 (6 bases). The CDR3 is made up of 15 amino acids. Germline CDR1 reads MNHEY; CDR2 reads SVGAGI. Trimming removed 5 bases from V and 2 bases from J, with 15 bases in between. The CDR3, as DNA: TGTGCCAGCAGTACACCACAGGGCCTAAACACTGAAGCTTTCTTT. This encodes CASSTPQGLNTEAFF.

The chain employs TRBV6-6 and TRBJ1-2, with 8 bases fitting TRBD1. The CDR3 length is 15 residues. After removal of 5 bases from V and 0 bases from J, the junction contained 5 bases not matched to a gene. Germline-derived CDR1 and CDR2 are MNHNY and SVGAGI (reference sequence). For the CDR3, the DNA is TGTGCCAGCAGTACACAGGGGGGGACTAACTATGGCTACACCTTC. It specifies CASSTQGGTNYGYTF.

The chain is built from TRBV19 and TRBJ1-3, with 7 bases lining up with TRBD1. CDR3 length equals 16 residues. Per germline, CDR1 LNHDA and CDR2 SQIVND (reference sequence). V shed 0 bases, J shed 3 bases, and the junction held 5 bases outside the gene matches. The CDR3 loop is CASSIDPGTVGNTIYF. CDR3 nucleotides: TGTGCCAGTAGTATAGATCCCGGGACAGTTGGAAACACCATATATTTT.

The rearrangement links TRBV28 to TRBJ2-3; a possible D gene is TRBD2 (6 bases). V lost 5 bases and J 4 bases, leaving 16 bases between the germline ends. The CDR3 length is 15 residues. Germline assignment: CDR1 MDHEN and CDR2 SYDVKM. CDR3 region: CASSGTLASPDTQYF. The CDR3, as DNA: TGTGCCAGCAGTGGGACTCTTGCTAGCCCAGATACGCAGTATTTT.

The chain is built from TRBV6-2 or TRBV6-3 and TRBJ2-7, with TRBD1 as a possible D gene (5 bases). Germline V gives CDR1 MNHEY, CDR2 SVGEGT. This CDR3 is 16 amino acids long. The V end was cut by 3 bases, the J end by 2 bases, with 17 bases between. The CDR3 DNA reads as TGTGCCAGCAGTTATTGGGGCGGTCTCGGGCCCTACGAGCAGTACTTC. This translates into CASSYWGGLGPYEQYF.

The gene calls are TRBV6-6 and TRBJ1-2; maybe TRBD1 (5 bases). Trimming cost V 6 bases and J 8 bases, with 13 bases left between them. Germline-derived CDR1 and CDR2 are MNHNY and SVGAGI (reference sequence). The CDR3 runs 12 residues. DNA for the CDR3: TGTGCCAGCAGCACAGGATCAGGAGGCTACACCTTC. Its translation: CASSTGSGGYTF.

The chain combines TRBV24-1 with TRBJ2-1; 8 bases fit TRBD1. Germline V gene sequence: CDR1 KGHDR, CDR2 SFDVKD. The CDR3 loop spans 15 amino acids. After removal of 1 base from V and 8 bases from J, the junction contained 6 bases not matched to a gene. CDR3 sequence reads: CATSDFGTGRDEQFF. The CDR3 nucleotides are TGTGCCACCAGTGATTTTGGGACAGGCAGGGATGAGCAGTTCTTC.

The chain combines TRBV28 with TRBJ1-4; 7 bases line up with TRBD1. Germline trimming cut 4 bases from V and 8 bases from J; bases unmatched to any gene: 16. Germline CDR1 and CDR2: MDHEN and SYDVKM. The CDR3 has 17 amino acids. CDR3 coding DNA: TGTGCCAGCAGTTGTGTCCCGGGACAGCCACGGAGGGAAAAACTGTTTTTT. It codes for CASSCVPGQPRREKLFF.

This chain connects TRBV7-2 to TRBJ2-3; D is ambiguous. The CDR3 contains 11 residues. The ends were cut back, 5 bases at V and 3 bases at J, with 3 bases in the middle. The germline CDR1 and CDR2 sequences are SGHTA and FQGNSA. CDR3 bases: TGTGCCAGCAGCCCAACAGATACGCAGTATTTT. Translated: CASSPTDTQYF.

The CDR3 nucleotides are TGCGCCAGCAGCTTCGGACAGGGCTCTGAAAAACTGTTTTTT. Translated, it gives CASSFGQGSEKLFF. V usage is TRBV5-1 and J usage is TRBJ1-4; TRBD1 matches 8 bases. Germline CDR1 reads SGHRS; CDR2 reads YFSETQ. V lost 2 bases, J lost 7 bases, and 4 bases stayed unmatched. The CDR3 is 14 amino acids. Full variable domain (remainder filled in from reference TRBV5-1 and TRBJ1-4): KAGVTQTPRYLIKTRGQQVTLSCSPISGHRSVSWYQQTPGQGLQFLFEYFSETQRNKGNFPGRFSGRQFSNSRSEMNVSTLELGDSALYLCASSFGQGSEKLFFGSGTQLSVL.

The chain joins TRBV27 to TRBJ1-3; weak D call: TRBD1 (5 bases). The CDR3 length is 15 residues. V lost 5 bases, J lost 0 bases, and 11 bases lay in between. Germline loops: CDR1 MNHEY, CDR2 SMNVEV (reference sequence). In nucleotides, the CDR3 is TGTGCCAGCAGTCTCCGCAGGGACTCTGGAAACACCATATATTTT. It yields the protein CASSLRRDSGNTIYF.

This rearrangement joins TRBV10-1 to TRBJ1-1; D might be TRBD1 (5 bases). V was pared by 0 bases and J by 7 bases, with 15 bases between. This CDR3 is built from 15 residues. Germline V gene data show CDR1 as WNHNN and CDR2 as SYGVQD (reference sequence). As DNA, the CDR3 is TGCGCCAGCAGTGAGTCGGTAGGGGAGGAGGATGAAGCTTTCTTT. It codes for CASSESVGEEDEAFF.

The rearrangement joins TRBV14 to TRBJ1-4; 9 bases map to TRBD1. CDR3 length equals 15 residues. Germline lookup yields CDR1 SGHDN and CDR2 FVKESK. Trimming removed 2 bases from V and 7 bases from J; junction bases left unmatched: 5. The DNA of the CDR3 is TGTGCCAGCAGCCAACTGACAGGGGGTGGTGAAAAACTGTTTTTT. Translation gives CASSQLTGGGEKLFF. Full variable domain (outside the CDR3, taken from reference TRBV14 and TRBJ1-4): EAGVTQFPSHSVIEKGQTVTLRCDPISGHDNLYWYRRVMGKEIKFLLHFVKESKQDESGMPNNRFLAERTGGTYSTLKVQPAELEDSGVYFCASSQLTGGGEKLFFGSGTQLSVL.

The chain links TRBV5-8 to TRBJ2-7, with D unresolved. V was pared by 4 bases and J by 3 bases, with 2 bases between. Germline assignment: CDR1 SGHTS and CDR2 YDEGEE. The CDR3 extends over 10 amino acids. Here the CDR3 DNA reads TGTGCCAGCAGCCACTACGAGCAGTACTTC. Translation gives CASSHYEQYF.

V gene TRBV10-1 combines with J gene TRBJ2-7, with TRBD1 matching 8 bases. The CDR3 is made up of 14 amino acids. CDR1 and CDR2 from the germline V gene are WNHNN and SYGVQD (reference sequence). Unmatched junction bases numbered 9, after V lost 6 bases and J lost 5 bases. CDR3 region: CASSGRGPLNEQYF. In nucleotides, the CDR3 is TGCGCCAGCAGCGGCAGGGGGCCTCTAAACGAGCAGTACTTC.

This chain joins TRBV5-1 and TRBJ2-5; 9 positions match TRBD1. V lost 4 bases to trimming and J lost 6 bases; unmatched junction nucleotides: 7. Germline V gives CDR1 SGHRS, CDR2 YFSETQ. CDR3 length: 14 amino acids. This CDR3 reads CASSPTGGGKTQYF. The DNA of the CDR3 is TGCGCCAGCAGCCCCACAGGGGGCGGAAAGACCCAGTACTTC.

The genes are TRBV18 and TRBJ2-7; 8 bases are a match to TRBD1. Germline CDR1 KGHSH, CDR2 LQKENI. The V segment lost 6 bases and the J segment 3 bases; nucleotides outside the gene matches: 7. CDR3 length: 14 residues. The CDR3 bases are TGTGCCAGCTCTCCAAGGACAGGGTTCTACGAGCAGTACTTC. It specifies CASSPRTGFYEQYF. The whole variable domain, remainder taken from reference TRBV18 and TRBJ2-7, is NAGVMQNPRHLVRRRGQEARLRCSPMKGHSHVYWYRQLPEEGLKFMVYLQKENIIDESGMPKERFSAEFPKEGPSILRIQQVVRGDSAAYFCASSPRTGFYEQYFGPGTRLTVT.

This clone was detected once. The V call is TRBV7-9, the J call TRBJ1-2; D is undetermined. The CDR3 is made up of 15 amino acids. Germline CDR1 and CDR2: SEHNR and FQNEAQ (reference sequence). Trimming shortened V by 5 bases and J by 5 bases, and 18 bases separated the two germline ends. The chain's CDR3 is CASSPTNEGYYGYTF. The DNA for the CDR3 is TGTGCCAGCAGCCCCACTAACGAGGGCTATTATGGCTACACCTTC.